This T cell receptor beta chain stems from a study of spatial heterogeneity in lung cancer. Time point here: sample taken at primary tumor resection. There are many counts of this clonotype. TCRdb recomputed calls from the 5' RACE reads with MiXCR, one row per CDR3 protein. The table has around 63,000 distinct CDR3 sequences, roughly 6.4% seen once. The CDR3 loop spans 15 amino acids. Trimming left V 1 base short and J 8 bases short, with 16 bases between. The germline gives CDR1 LGHDT, CDR2 YNNKEL (reference sequence). The source is a female donor with early-stage non-small cell lung cancer. The sequenced sample was PBMCs, obtained at surgery. The chain is built from TRBV3-1 and TRBJ2-3, with TRBD2 as a possible D gene (6 bases). The CDR3 region is CASSQASRAGGTQYF. CDR3 bases: TGTGCCAGCAGCCAAGCGTCCAGAGCGGGCGGTACGCAGTATTTT.